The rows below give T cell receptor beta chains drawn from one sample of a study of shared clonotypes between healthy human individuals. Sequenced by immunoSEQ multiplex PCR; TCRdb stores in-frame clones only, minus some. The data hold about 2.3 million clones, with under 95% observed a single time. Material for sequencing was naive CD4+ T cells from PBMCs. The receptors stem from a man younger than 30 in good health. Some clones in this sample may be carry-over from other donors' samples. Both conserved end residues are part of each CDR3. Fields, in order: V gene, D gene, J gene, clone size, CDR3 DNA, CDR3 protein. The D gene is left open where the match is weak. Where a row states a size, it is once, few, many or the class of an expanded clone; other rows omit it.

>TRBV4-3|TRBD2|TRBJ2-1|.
TGCGCCAGCAGCCAAGATCTCGGGACTAGCGGGAGAGTAAGGGTTATAAATGAGCAGTTCTTC
CASSQDLGTSGRVRVINEQFF
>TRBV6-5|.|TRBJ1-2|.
TGTGCCAGCAGTTACTCGGCTAGGTGGGGCTACACCTTC
CASSYSARWGYTF
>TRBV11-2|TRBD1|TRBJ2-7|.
TGTGCCAGCAGCGATTACCGGGACAGGGTCTACGAGCAGTACTTC
CASSDYRDRVYEQYF
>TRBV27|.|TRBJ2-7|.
TGTGCCAGCGTGCAGGGGCGCTACTCCTACGAGCAGTACTTC
CASVQGRYSYEQYF
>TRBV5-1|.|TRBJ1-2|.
TGCGCCAGCAGCTGGCGAAGGAAGGAAGGGGATGGCTACACCTTC
CASSWRRKEGDGYTF
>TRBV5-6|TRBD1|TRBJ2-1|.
TGTGCCAGCAGCCTACGAACCGGGACAGCGTACAATGAGCAGTTCTTC
CASSLRTGTAYNEQFF
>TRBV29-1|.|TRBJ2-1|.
TGCAGCGTTGTAAAGGAAGCAGGAGCCTACAATGAGCAGTTCTTC
CSVVKEAGAYNEQFF
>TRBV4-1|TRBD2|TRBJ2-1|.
TGCGCCAGCAGCACTAGCGGGACATACAATGAGCAGTTCTTC
CASSTSGTYNEQFF
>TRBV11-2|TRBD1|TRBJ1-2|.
TGTGCCAGCAGCGCAGGGGGGGGCCCCTCTAACTATGGCTACACCTTC
CASSAGGGPSNYGYTF
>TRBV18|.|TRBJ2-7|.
TGTGCCAGCTCACCGGAGGCGGCCTTAGTCGGCGAGCAGTACTTC
CASSPEAALVGEQYF
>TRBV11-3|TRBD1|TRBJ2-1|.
TGTGCCAGCAGCTTAGAGGGACAGGTGATGAATGAGCAGTTCTTC
CASSLEGQVMNEQFF
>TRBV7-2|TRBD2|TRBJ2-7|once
TGTGCCAGCAGGCGGGGACTAGCGGTTTCCGACGAGCAGTACTTC
CASRRGLAVSDEQYF
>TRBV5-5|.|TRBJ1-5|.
TGTGCCAGCAGCCTGACCCCGACCGTGAGCAATCAGCCCCAGCATTTT
CASSLTPTVSNQPQHF
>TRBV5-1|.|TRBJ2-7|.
TGCGCCAGCAGAAGGGACTCCGCACTCTACGAGCAGTACTTC
CASRRDSALYEQYF
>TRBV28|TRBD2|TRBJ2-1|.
TGTGCCAGCAGTTTATGGATAGCGGGGGGCCACGACAATGAGCAGTTCTTC
CASSLWIAGGHDNEQFF
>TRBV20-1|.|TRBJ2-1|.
TGCAGTGCTAGAAAGGGTGAGCAGTTCTTC
CSARKGEQFF
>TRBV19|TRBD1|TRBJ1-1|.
TGTGCCAGTAGTTCGTCAGGGGGCACGGAAGCTTTCTTT
CASSSSGGTEAFF
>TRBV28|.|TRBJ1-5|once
TGTGCCAGCAGTTTAATGAGCAGAAATCTTCAGCCCCAGCATTTT
CASSLMSRNLQPQHF